This TCR beta chain was sequenced during a study of OX40 agonist ivuxolimab in advanced cancers. Study-level points and caveats: CD8+ T cells showed, on average, more clonal expansion than CD4+ cells.

The CDR3 spans 14 residues. Trimming removed 4 bases from V and 15 bases from J, with 24 bases in between. From germline, CDR1 is SQVTM and CDR2 ANQGSEA. TCRdb keeps only in-frame clones here, not all; method: immunoSEQ multiplex PCR. Counted here are tens of thousands of clones, 85% to 90% occurring once; the ten biggest clones make up 0.45% to 0.6%. With regard to this clone: Antigen unknown.

The material was CD4+ or CD8+ T cells sorted from blood, obtained in a trial of the OX40 agonist ivuxolimab. The chain employs TRBV29-1 and TRBJ2-2; TRBD1 or TRBD2 may be the D gene (7 bases each). The TCR sequence derives from an adult with an advanced solid tumor such as melanoma, head and neck, liver or kidney cancer. The CDR3 region is CSVGRQGGLGGVFF. The CDR3 nucleotides are TGCAGCGTTGGCAGACAGGGCGGTCTTGGGGGGGTGTTTTTT.